What follows are 8 T cell receptor beta chains derived from one specimen sequenced in a study of T-cell memory formation after mild COVID-19. TCRdb re-called the 5' RACE reads with MiXCR, one entry per CDR3 protein. The table shows approximately 250,000 distinct CDR3 sequences, with over 15% occurring only once. Sequenced input: PBMCs or a T cell subset sorted from them (not recorded which). The receptors were gathered from a man aged 18 to 30 who had mild COVID-19 (a few samples of this study predate the infection). Cell type and time point are not known.

The chain couples TRBV5-1 to TRBJ1-2, with 8 bases fitting TRBD1. The V and J ends lost 3 bases and 4 bases, in that order; junction bases with no gene match: 8. Germline CDR1 SGHRS, CDR2 YFSETQ. The CDR3 extends over 15 amino acids. The CDR3 DNA follows: TGCGCCAGCAGCTGGTGGACAGGGCGGCTCTATGGCTACACCTTC. The encoded protein is CASSWWTGRLYGYTF.

This sequence joins TRBV15 and TRBJ2-1; D is possibly TRBD1 (5 bases). V was cut by 0 bases and J by 7 bases, with 7 bases left in between. The CDR3 runs 13 residues. Per the germline V gene, CDR1 is LNHNV and CDR2 is YYDKDF (reference sequence). CDR3: CATSRDKGNEQFF. The DNA of the CDR3 is TGTGCCACCAGCAGAGATAAGGGGAATGAGCAGTTCTTC.

This clonotype was counted between two and nine times. The V and J genes are TRBV11-2 and TRBJ1-2, with D possibly matching TRBD1 (6 bases). CDR3 length: 15 residues. Germline V gene lookup returns CDR1 SGHAT and CDR2 FQNNGV. Trimming stripped 3 bases from V and 4 bases from J, with 15 bases between. CDR3 protein: CASSLGAGPSYGYTF. In DNA, the CDR3 is TGTGCCAGCAGCTTGGGGGCAGGGCCCAGCTATGGCTACACCTTC.

This clonotype showed up just a few times. J is TRBJ1-6 and V is TRBV5-1; TRBD1 is a possible D gene (5 bases). This CDR3 contains 15 residues. V was pared by 0 bases and J by 9 bases, with 13 bases between. Germline-derived CDR1 and CDR2 are SGHRS and YFSETQ. The CDR3 nucleotides read TGCGCCAGCAGCTTGGCCGGGGGTACGATTTCACCCCTCCACTTT. This gives the protein CASSLAGGTISPLHF.

This chain uses TRBV10-3 with TRBJ2-3; 7 bases line up with TRBD2. V dropped 6 bases and J dropped 0; count of bases not matched to a gene: 9. Germline lookup yields CDR1 ENHRY and CDR2 SYGVKD. The CDR3 sequence is 16 residues long. This CDR3 reads CAISPRGAGSTDTQYF. In nucleotides, the CDR3 is TGTGCCATCAGCCCAAGGGGAGCGGGGAGCACAGATACGCAGTATTTT.

V and J are TRBV5-1 and TRBJ1-6, with D maybe TRBD1 (6 bases). V lost 1 base, J lost 6 bases, and 8 bases lay in between. CDR3 length: 14 amino acids. The V gene's germline CDR1 is SGHRS and CDR2 YFSETQ. The CDR3 DNA reads TGCGCCAGCAGCTTGTCGGACAGTAATTCACCCCTCCACTTT. Translation gives CASSLSDSNSPLHF.

The chain uses TRBV12-3 or TRBV12-4 and TRBJ1-4, with 7 bases aligning to TRBD1. This CDR3 contains 14 residues. V shed 3 bases, J shed 8 bases, and the junction held 6 bases outside the gene matches. CDR3 amino acids: CASSLTGFREKLFF. DNA of the CDR3: TGTGCCAGCAGTTTGACAGGGTTTCGCGAAAAACTGTTTTTT.

This chain links TRBV5-1 with TRBJ2-3, with TRBD2 as a possible D gene (6 bases). The V end was cut by 4 bases, the J end by 3 bases, with 15 bases between. The CDR3 covers 15 residues. CDR1 and CDR2 (germline): SGHRS, YFSETQ. The CDR3 here is CASSQMEGRTDTQYF. CDR3 DNA sequence: TGCGCCAGCAGCCAGATGGAGGGGAGGACAGATACGCAGTATTTT.